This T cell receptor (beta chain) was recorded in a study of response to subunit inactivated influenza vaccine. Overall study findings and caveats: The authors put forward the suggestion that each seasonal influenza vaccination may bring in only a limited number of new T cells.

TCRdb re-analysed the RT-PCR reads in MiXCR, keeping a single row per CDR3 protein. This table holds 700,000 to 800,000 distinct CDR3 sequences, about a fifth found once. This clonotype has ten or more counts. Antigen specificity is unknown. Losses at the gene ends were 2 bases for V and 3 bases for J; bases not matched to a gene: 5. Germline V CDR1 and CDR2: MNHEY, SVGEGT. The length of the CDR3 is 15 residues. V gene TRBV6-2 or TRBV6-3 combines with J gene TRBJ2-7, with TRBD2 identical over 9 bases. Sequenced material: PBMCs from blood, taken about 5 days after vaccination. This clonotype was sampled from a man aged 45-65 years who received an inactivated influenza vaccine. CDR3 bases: TGTGCCAGCAGTTACGGGAGACTAGCGGACTACGAGCAGTACTTC. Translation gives CASSYGRLADYEQYF.